A single sample gave rise to the 14 T cell receptor beta chains below, sequenced in a study of kidney transplant recipient with SARS-CoV-2 infection. TCRdb reprocessed the reads with MiXCR, giving one entry per CDR3 protein. The repertoire holds under 300,000 distinct CDR3 sequences, with around 28% as singletons. The material was a blood sample, obtained at baseline and on day 111 from a kidney transplant recipient. All receptors come from a male patient between 25 and 39 years old who had COVID-19 and was a kidney transplant recipient. Certain T cells may be donor cells from the graft.

In its sample, this clonotype was seen a few times. V usage is TRBV5-1 and J usage is TRBJ2-3; D is possibly TRBD2 (6 bases). CDR1 and CDR2 from the germline V gene are SGHRS and YFSETQ. CDR3 length: 15 amino acids. V gave up 5 bases and J gave up 4 bases, with 17 bases separating them. CDR3 sequence reads: CASSPHGGVSDTQYF. In DNA form, the CDR3 reads TGCGCCAGCAGTCCCCACGGCGGGGTCTCAGATACGCAGTATTTT.

The sample holds many counts of this clonotype. This sequence joins TRBV5-8 and TRBJ2-7; 9 nucleotides line up with TRBD1. The CDR3 loop spans 15 amino acids. CDR1 and CDR2 (germline): SGHTS, YDEGEE. With V trimmed by 6 bases and J by 0 bases, 7 bases remained unmatched. The CDR3 spells CASKPGQGTSYEQYF. The CDR3 nucleotides are TGTGCCAGCAAGCCGGGACAGGGAACCTCCTACGAGCAGTACTTC. The whole variable domain, remainder taken from reference TRBV5-8 and TRBJ2-7, is EAGVTQSPTHLIKTRGQQATLRCSPISGHTSVYWYQQALGLGLQFLLWYDEGEERNRGNFPPRFSGRQFPNYSSELNVNALELEDSALYLCASKPGQGTSYEQYFGPGTRLTVT.

There are many counts of this clonotype. The chain has TRBV12-3 or TRBV12-4 and TRBJ1-2; D is undetermined. The V end was cut by 2 bases, the J end by 4 bases, with 20 bases between. The CDR3 is made up of 17 amino acids. The DNA for the CDR3 is TGTGCCAGCAGTTTACAACTCAGCTTCCGAAAGACCTATGGCTACACCTTC. Translated: CASSLQLSFRKTYGYTF.

This clonotype was detected only a few times. The chain carries TRBV5-1 and TRBJ1-4; D is unclear. Between the trimmed V and J ends, which lost 4 bases and 2 bases, there was a span of 12 bases. From germline, CDR1 is SGHRS and CDR2 YFSETQ. This CDR3 is 15 amino acids long. CDR3 nucleotide sequence: TGCGCCAGCAGCAGTGGACCGAACACTAATGAAAAACTGTTTTTT. It encodes CASSSGPNTNEKLFF.

Many counts were recorded for this clonotype. The rearrangement joins TRBV4-1 to TRBJ1-5; D is unclear. The V gene lost 2 bases and the J gene lost 1 base, with 12 bases spanning the gap. The CDR3 contains 16 residues. Germline V CDR1 and CDR2: MGHRA, YSYEKL. CDR3 sequence (DNA): TGCGCCAGCAGCCAATTCCCGACCGCGAGCAATCAGCCCCAGCATTTT. This translates into CASSQFPTASNQPQHF.

Of note for this clonotype: Since a much larger clone is just one base distant, this may be a read error. The rearrangement links TRBV3-1 to TRBJ2-5; D remains unclear. CDR3 length equals 17 residues. Trimming stripped 5 bases from V and 5 bases from J, with 24 bases between. CDR1 and CDR2 from the germline V gene are LGHDT and YNNKEL (reference sequence). As DNA, the CDR3 is TGTGCCAGCAGCGGAGAGGCTCCCATTCCTTTCTCTGAGACCCAGTACTTC. Its translation: CASSGEAPIPFSETQYF.

Of note for this clonotype: A much more abundant neighbour one base away suggests this may be a read error. V usage is TRBV7-2 and J usage is TRBJ1-2; possible D gene TRBD1, 5 bases. Germline assignment: CDR1 SGHTA and CDR2 FQGNSA. The CDR3 is 17 residues long. CDR3 coding DNA: TGTGCCAGCAGCCACCATGACAGAGACGGAAAGACCTATGGCTACATCTTC. It yields the protein CASSHHDRDGKTYGYIF.

A note on this clonotype: This may arise from a read error, as a much more abundant clone is one base away. This rearrangement joins TRBV20-1 to TRBJ1-2; 9 bases map to TRBD1. This CDR3 comprises 14 residues. J lost 7 bases, V lost 6 bases, and 12 bases had no gene match. Germline loops: CDR1 DFQATT, CDR2 SNEGSKA (reference sequence). CDR3 sequence reads: CSAPPTGGSSGYTF. In DNA form, the CDR3 reads TGCAGTGCACCTCCCACAGGGGGCTCCTCTGGCTACACCTTC.

On this clonotype itself: Since a much larger clone is just one base distant, this may be a read error. The CDR3 does not end in the conserved phenylalanine or tryptophan, so this is likely a read error. J is TRBJ2-6 and V is TRBV7-6; the D is unclear. The CDR3 runs 13 residues. Germline values: CDR1 SGHVS, CDR2 FNYEAQ. CDR3 bases: TGTGCTAGCAGCGCATCCGGGGCCAACGTCCTGACTCTC. Translating it yields CASSASGANVLTL.

This chain uses TRBV7-9 with TRBJ1-1; perhaps TRBD1 as D (5 bases). The CDR3 has 15 amino acids. V lost 2 bases and J 3 bases, leaving 13 bases between the germline ends. Germline CDR1 and CDR2: SEHNR and FQNEAQ (reference sequence). CDR3 amino acids: CASSLFKQGDTEAFF. As DNA, the CDR3 is TGTGCCAGCAGCTTATTCAAGCAGGGAGACACTGAAGCTTTCTTT.

To note about this clonotype: A read error may be the cause here, since a much bigger clone is one base away. The V and J genes are TRBV6-5 and TRBJ2-1, with D possibly being TRBD1 (7 bases). The CDR3 consists of 15 residues. The V gene's germline CDR1 is MNHEY and CDR2 SVGAGI. CDR3 sequence: CARSYGGTAYNEQFF. The CDR3 nucleotides read TGTGCCCGCAGTTACGGCGGGACAGCCTACAATGAGCAGTTCTTC.

As concerns this clonotype: A read error may be the cause here, since a much bigger clone is one base away. The chain joins TRBV24-1 to TRBJ2-1; D gene uncertain. The CDR3 is 13 amino acids. Germline V CDR1 and CDR2: KGHDR, SFDVKD. The V end was cut by 5 bases, the J end by 5 bases, with 9 bases between. The CDR3 DNA sequence: TGTGCCACCAGTGCCACACCACACAATGAGCAGTTCTTC. The encoded protein is CATSATPHNEQFF.

This clonotype came up many times. The chain employs TRBV7-9 and TRBJ2-6; 8 nucleotides align to TRBD1. The CDR3 spans 13 residues. V lost 8 bases, J lost 10 bases, and 7 bases stayed unmatched. CDR1 SEHNR and CDR2 FQNEAQ come from the germline V gene (reference sequence). For the CDR3, the DNA is TGTGCCAGCTGGACAGGGATTTCTAACGTCCTGACTTTC. This gives the protein CASWTGISNVLTF.

Comment on this clonotype: Likely a read error: the CDR3 ends without its conserved phenylalanine or tryptophan. The rearrangement uses TRBV6-2 or TRBV6-3 and TRBJ1-6; 8 bases are a match to TRBD1. Trimming removed 2 bases from V and 6 bases from J; junction bases left unmatched: 6. The CDR3 has 16 residues. CDR1 is MNHEY, CDR2 SVGEGT, per germline. CDR3 in amino acids: CASSYGQGAFNSPLHI. The CDR3 DNA follows: TGTGCCAGCAGTTACGGACAGGGCGCTTTTAATTCACCCCTCCACATT.